Below, one T cell receptor beta chain is given with its context. Sequenced by immunoSEQ multiplex PCR; TCRdb stores in-frame clones only, minus some. The repertoire holds 22,000 or so clones, with 86% as singletons. This sample was included in a study of OX40 agonist ivuxolimab in advanced cancers. Trimming removed 6 bases at V and 2 bases at J, with 6 bases between. This CDR3 is built from 12 residues. Per the germline V gene, CDR1 is MNHEY and CDR2 is SMNVEV (reference sequence). This chain connects TRBV27 to TRBJ2-3; D is unresolved. The source of this sequence is an adult with an advanced solid tumor such as melanoma, head and neck, liver or kidney cancer. The source material was CD4+ or CD8+ T cells sorted from blood, sampled in a trial of the OX40 agonist ivuxolimab. The CDR3 is CASSPPTDTQYF. The CDR3 nucleotides are TGTGCCAGCAGCCCTCCCACAGATACGCAGTATTTT.